This T cell receptor beta chain came from a study of blood T cell repertoires in COVID-19. The V gene lost 4 bases and the J gene lost 4 bases, with 10 bases spanning the gap. Germline V gives CDR1 MNHEY, CDR2 SMNVEV (reference sequence). The CDR3 covers 13 residues. Original data processing: It was from reference gene primer amplification that nucleated cell counts were estimated. Assay used: immunoSEQ multiplex PCR; TCRdb lists only in-frame clones, some missing. V and J calls and clone size come straight from that table; D and trimming were deduced from the DNA. Of 200,000 to 250,000 clones detected, approximately 83% appear once; the ten largest clones hold roughly 3%.

This TCR was recovered from a woman aged 30 to 39 who had recovered from COVID-19. Sequenced: peripheral blood. The chain combines TRBV27 with TRBJ1-2; D uncertain. DNA for the CDR3: TGTGCCAGCAGTTATGGCAGGCTCTATGGCTACACCTTC. Translating gives CASSYGRLYGYTF.